This TCR beta chain was identified during a study of T-cell memory formation after mild COVID-19. A remark on this clonotype: Its antigen remains unknown.

UMIs and sample barcodes were carried by the TCR alpha and TCR beta cDNA libraries that 5'RACE produced using constant-segment primers. Each CDR3 protein gets one entry after TCRdb re-called the 5' RACE reads with MiXCR. The table shows roughly 150,000 distinct CDR3 sequences, with roughly 15% occurring only once. Study conclusions and caveats: Some clones that responded were present in memory (sampled pre-infection), which suggests cross-reactive memory joined.

The CDR3 sequence is 12 residues long. Per germline, CDR1 MNHNY and CDR2 SVGAGI (reference sequence). Trimming pared 8 bases from V and 6 bases from J, leaving 14 bases between. Sequencing was performed on PBMCs or a T cell subset sorted from them (not recorded which). The receptor was isolated from an adult woman who had mild COVID-19 (a few samples of this study predate the infection). Cell type and time point are not known. J is TRBJ2-7 and V is TRBV6-6; perhaps TRBD2 as D (5 bases). CDR3 in amino acids: CASGPRGLEQYF. The DNA of the CDR3 is TGTGCCAGCGGGCCCCGAGGGCTCGAGCAGTACTTC.